The 18 T cell receptor beta chains presented below share a single source sample, sequenced in a study of shared clonotypes between healthy human individuals. Assay used: immunoSEQ multiplex PCR; TCRdb lists only in-frame clones, some missing. The sample has about 2.4 million clones, 93% seen once; the top ten hold around 0.37%. Sequenced sample: naive CD4+ T cells from PBMCs. Stated subset: CD45RA+ positively selected. The receptors shown here come from a man between 18 and 35 years old in good health. Some clones in this sample may be carry-over from other donors' samples.

This chain joins TRBV7-6 and TRBJ2-3; the match to TRBD2 covers 14 bases. CDR3 size: 18 residues. Unmatched junction bases numbered 7, after V lost 5 bases and J lost 0 bases. Germline assignment: CDR1 SGHVS and CDR2 FNYEAQ. The CDR3 spells CASSRGLAGASSTDTQYF. As DNA, the CDR3 is TGTGCCAGCAGCCGGGGACTAGCGGGAGCCAGTAGCACAGATACGCAGTATTTT.

The chain recombines TRBV29-1 with TRBJ2-5; 9 bases match TRBD2. The CDR3 extends over 15 amino acids. CDR1 is SQVTM, CDR2 ANQGSEA, per germline. V gave up 3 bases and J gave up 2 bases; unmatched junction bases: 7. CDR3 nucleotide sequence: TGCAGCGTTGATTCGGCTAGCGGGGAACAAGAGACCCAGTACTTC. It codes for CSVDSASGEQETQYF.

Concerning this clone itself: Additional DNA sequences in this sample encode the identical CDR3. J is TRBJ2-7 and V is TRBV19, with 7 bases matching TRBD1. The J segment lost 3 bases and the V segment lost 4 bases, leaving 3 bases of the junction unmatched. Germline CDR1 and CDR2: LNHDA and SQIVND (reference sequence). The CDR3 consists of 13 residues. The CDR3: CASSTGQVYEQYF. The CDR3 DNA sequence: TGTGCCAGTAGTACTGGACAGGTCTACGAGCAGTACTTC. Variable domain in full (rest from reference TRBV19 and TRBJ2-7): DGGITQSPKYLFRKEGQNVTLSCEQNLNHDAMYWYRQDPGQGLRLIYYSQIVNDFQKGDIAEGYSVSREKKESFPLTVTSAQKNPTAFYLCASSTGQVYEQYFGPGTRLTVT.

V usage is TRBV18 and J usage is TRBJ1-3; no reliable D call. Germline V gives CDR1 KGHSH, CDR2 LQKENI. The CDR3 runs 17 residues. V was pared by 5 bases and J by 2 bases, with 19 bases between. The CDR3 loop is CASSKVLVISAGNTIYF. For the CDR3, the DNA is TGTGCCAGCTCAAAGGTCCTCGTCATTTCGGCTGGAAACACCATATATTTT.

This sequence joins TRBV27 and TRBJ2-3, with D unclear. This CDR3 spans 11 amino acids. Trimming cost V 6 bases and J 4 bases, with 5 bases left between them. Per the germline V gene, CDR1 is MNHEY and CDR2 is SMNVEV (reference sequence). The DNA for the CDR3 is TGTGCCAGCAGATCAGCAGATACGCAGTATTTT. Its translation: CASRSADTQYF.

The rearrangement uses TRBV5-1 and TRBJ2-3, with 8 bases lining up with TRBD1. The CDR3 is 16 residues long. Germline V gene data show CDR1 as SGHRS and CDR2 as YFSETQ. V trimming: 3 bases; J trimming: 2 bases; junction bases outside the gene matches: 8. The CDR3 sequence: CASSSRDRTFTDTQYF. The CDR3 nucleotides are TGCGCCAGCAGCTCCAGGGACAGGACATTCACAGATACGCAGTATTTT. Based on the CDR3 plus reference TRBV5-1 and TRBJ2-3, the full variable domain is KAGVTQTPRYLIKTRGQQVTLSCSPISGHRSVSWYQQTPGQGLQFLFEYFSETQRNKGNFPGRFSGRQFSNSRSEMNVSTLELGDSALYLCASSSRDRTFTDTQYFGPGTRLTVL.

This chain joins TRBV10-3 and TRBJ2-3; 10 bases agree with TRBD2. Germline assignment: CDR1 ENHRY and CDR2 SYGVKD. The junction had 5 bases not matched to a gene; V was cut back by 5 bases and J by 0 bases. The CDR3 is 16 amino acids. The CDR3 DNA reads as TGTGCCATCAGTAAATCGACTAGCGGGAGCACAGATACGCAGTATTTT. Amino acids: CAISKSTSGSTDTQYF.

The chain employs TRBV6-4 and TRBJ2-3; D possibly corresponds to TRBD2 (5 bases). V gave up 2 bases and J gave up 4 bases, with 10 bases separating them. CDR1 is MRHNA and CDR2 is SNTAGT in the germline V gene. This CDR3 region has 14 residues. CDR3 protein: CASSDGSAADTQYF. As DNA, the CDR3 is TGTGCCAGCAGTGACGGTTCAGCGGCAGATACGCAGTATTTT.

The DNA for the CDR3 is TGCAGTGCTGTAATTCAAGAGACCCAGTACTTC. Protein sequence: CSAVIQETQYF. V gene TRBV20-1 combines with J gene TRBJ2-5, with D unresolved. Per the germline V gene, CDR1 is DFQATT and CDR2 is SNEGSKA (reference sequence). Trimming took 5 bases from V and 2 from J, leaving 6 bases between them. The CDR3 is 11 amino acids.

Points on this clone: In the same sample, other DNA sequences code for this CDR3. The chain combines TRBV7-2 with TRBJ1-1; a possible D gene is TRBD1 (5 bases). Per germline, CDR1 SGHTA and CDR2 FQGNSA. CDR3 length: 12 amino acids. V was trimmed by 0 bases and J by 10 bases, leaving 9 bases between them. The CDR3 bases are TGTGCCAGCAGCTTAGCGGGGGGGGGAGCTTTCTTT. It codes for CASSLAGGGAFF.

The count of this clone is one. The chain employs TRBV28 and TRBJ1-1; D unclear. Looked up from germline, CDR1 is MDHEN and CDR2 is SYDVKM. This CDR3 comprises 12 residues. V lost 6 bases and J 4 bases, leaving 9 bases between the germline ends. CDR3 sequence reads: CASSNGGTEAFF. In nucleotides, the CDR3 is TGTGCCAGCAGCAACGGCGGCACTGAAGCTTTCTTT. Based on the CDR3 plus reference TRBV28 and TRBJ1-1, the full variable domain is DVKVTQSSRYLVKRTGEKVFLECVQDMDHENMFWYRQDPGLGLRLIYFSYDVKMKEKGDIPEGYSVSREKKERFSLILESASTNQTSMYLCASSNGGTEAFFGQGTRLTVV.

V is TRBV11-2 and J is TRBJ2-5; TRBD1 aligns across 10 bases. The assigned J gene may be wrong: the sequence end matches TRBJ2-7 better. Germline loops: CDR1 SGHAT, CDR2 FQNNGV. The CDR3 is made up of 14 amino acids. CDR3 protein: CASSWDRGWYEQYF. CDR3 nucleotides: TGTGCCAGCAGCTGGGACAGGGGCTGGTACGAGCAGTACTTC.

The J gene is TRBJ2-2, the V gene TRBV5-5, with D maybe TRBD2 (5 bases). The CDR3 contains 15 residues. Trimming left V 4 bases short and J 4 bases short, with 14 bases between. Germline assignment: CDR1 SGHKS and CDR2 YYEKEE (reference sequence). CDR3 sequence: CASSVSGLITGELFF. In DNA form, the CDR3 reads TGTGCCAGCAGCGTGAGCGGTTTAATCACCGGGGAGCTGTTTTTT.

This chain links TRBV6-5 with TRBJ2-1; 9 bases line up with TRBD2. The germline gives CDR1 MNHEY, CDR2 SVGAGI. V dropped 6 bases and J dropped 4; count of bases not matched to a gene: 7. There are 15 residues in the CDR3. The CDR3 loop is CASSTTAGGYNEQFF. The DNA for the CDR3 is TGTGCCAGCAGCACGACCGCGGGAGGGTACAATGAGCAGTTCTTC.

The rearrangement joins TRBV30 to TRBJ2-2; 11 bases line up with TRBD1. V shed 2 bases and J 6 bases; nucleotides not matched to a gene: 2. CDR3 length: 14 amino acids. The germline gives CDR1 GTSNPN, CDR2 SVGIG (reference sequence). The CDR3: CAWSWDRGAGELFF. DNA of the CDR3: TGTGCCTGGAGTTGGGACAGGGGGGCCGGGGAGCTGTTTTTT.

This clone was counted once. The same CDR3 is also encoded by other DNA sequences in this sample. The chain carries TRBV28 and TRBJ2-2, with 7 bases fitting TRBD1. The CDR3 loop spans 15 amino acids. CDR1 is MDHEN and CDR2 is SYDVKM in the germline V gene. J lost 1 base, V lost 4 bases, and 3 bases had no gene match. Here the CDR3 reads CASSSRGRNTGELFF. The CDR3, as DNA: TGTGCCAGCAGTTCAAGGGGGCGGAACACCGGGGAGCTGTTTTTT.

Points on this clone: The same CDR3 also results from other DNA sequences found in this sample. The V gene is TRBV10-3, the J gene TRBJ1-5; weak D call: TRBD1 (5 bases). V was trimmed by 4 bases and J by 5 bases, leaving 9 bases between them. The CDR3 runs to 13 residues. Germline V gene lookup returns CDR1 ENHRY and CDR2 SYGVKD. CDR3 residues: CAISVAGDQPQHF. CDR3 coding DNA: TGTGCCATCAGTGTGGCGGGGGATCAGCCCCAGCATTTT.

The CDR3 DNA sequence: TGTGCCAGCAGTCCGAGGGGGGGCAGCGCAGTTTATGGCTACACCTTC. Translating gives CASSPRGGSAVYGYTF. The genes are TRBV27 and TRBJ1-2; D perhaps matches TRBD1 (6 bases). The CDR3 is made up of 16 amino acids. Trimming took 5 bases from V and 5 from J, leaving 21 bases between them. Germline CDR1 and CDR2: MNHEY and SMNVEV (reference sequence).